These 12 T cell receptor beta chains were all obtained from the same sample, sequenced in a study of cytomegalovirus exposure and HLA in healthy donors. The PCR had 60 Vbeta and 13 Jbeta primers. Generated by immunoSEQ multiplex PCR, the TCRdb table keeps only in-frame clones and is missing some. The table has about 110,000 clones, 82% seen once. The source material was PBMCs. The receptors stem from a man younger than 40 in good health and CMV-seropositive.

This sequence joins TRBV18 and TRBJ1-5, with 9 bases that match TRBD1. CDR1 KGHSH and CDR2 LQKENI come from the germline V gene. The ends lost 6 bases at V and 7 bases at J; junction bases unmatched: 7. CDR3 length equals 14 residues. The CDR3 loop reads CASSPTGGWQPQHF. CDR3 DNA sequence: TGTGCCAGCTCCCCTACAGGGGGCTGGCAGCCCCAGCATTTT.

The chain combines TRBV9 with TRBJ2-7, with D perhaps matching TRBD1 (5 bases). The CDR3 covers 17 residues. Trimming cost V 4 bases and J 0 bases, with 20 bases left between them. The germline V gene encodes CDR1 SGDLS and CDR2 YYNGEE. CDR3 sequence: CASSSRDPDSHSYEQYF. CDR3 DNA: TGTGCCAGCAGCTCCAGAGACCCAGACAGCCACTCCTACGAGCAGTACTTC. The variable domain in full, with the rest retrieved from reference TRBV9 and TRBJ2-7, is DSGVTQTPKHLITATGQRVTLRCSPRSGDLSVYWYQQSLDQGLQFLIQYYNGEERAKGNILERFSAQQFPDLHSELNLSSLELGDSALYFCASSSRDPDSHSYEQYFGPGTRLTVT.

J is TRBJ2-5 and V is TRBV5-4; D ambiguous. This CDR3 comprises 14 residues. V dropped 4 bases and J dropped 5 bases, with 15 bases sitting between them. Germline V gene lookup returns CDR1 SGHNT and CDR2 YYREEE (reference sequence). The CDR3 here is CASSPDRRAETQYF. The CDR3 region has the DNA TGTGCCAGCAGCCCCGACCGGAGAGCCGAGACCCAGTACTTC.

The chain is built from TRBV9 and TRBJ2-1; D may be TRBD2 (5 bases). The CDR3 totals 16 residues. V was shortened by 3 bases and J by 8 bases, with 21 bases between the two germline ends. Germline CDR1 SGDLS, CDR2 YYNGEE. The CDR3 nucleotides read TGTGCCAGCAGCGCCGGCGGGTCTAGCAGTCATCATGAGCAGTTCTTC. This codes for CASSAGGSSSHHEQFF.

The chain carries TRBV2 and TRBJ1-4, with 7 positions matching TRBD1. The CDR3 is 14 residues long. Germline V CDR1 and CDR2: SNHLY, FYNNEI. Trimming cost V 8 bases and J 3 bases; bases outside gene matches: 6. The CDR3 coding sequence is TGTGCCAGCCTGCCGGGACAGCCTAATGAAAAACTGTTTTTT. Translation gives CASLPGQPNEKLFF.

V and J are TRBV18 and TRBJ2-7, with 7 bases lining up with TRBD2. The germline gives CDR1 KGHSH, CDR2 LQKENI. Trimming removed 2 bases from V and 4 bases from J; junction bases left unmatched: 8. This CDR3 is built from 15 residues. The CDR3 sequence is CASSPGGGSGYEQYF. The CDR3 nucleotides read TGTGCCAGCTCACCAGGGGGGGGTTCCGGTTACGAGCAGTACTTC.

This clone was observed a few times. V usage is TRBV5-1 and J usage is TRBJ2-3, with 7 bases aligning to TRBD2. CDR1 and CDR2 (germline): SGHRS, YFSETQ. This CDR3 comprises 15 residues. After removal of 7 bases from V and 2 bases from J, the junction contained 10 bases not matched to a gene. CDR3 nucleotides: TGCGCCAGCGGGGTGGGGCGGGGGAACACAGATACGCAGTATTTT. It encodes CASGVGRGNTDTQYF.

The V gene is TRBV13, the J gene TRBJ1-2; 9 nucleotides align to TRBD1. CDR3 length: 16 residues. The germline V gene has CDR1 PRHDT and CDR2 FYEKMQ (reference sequence). Trimming took 1 base from V and 3 from J; bases not matched to a gene: 6. CDR3 in DNA: TGTGCCAGCAGCTTAGTCCGGGACAGGGTGGACTATGGCTACACCTTC. It encodes CASSLVRDRVDYGYTF.

A note on this clone: A read error is likely, as this CDR3 ends without the conserved phenylalanine or tryptophan. V gene TRBV10-3 combines with J gene TRBJ1-1; D is possibly TRBD1 (6 bases). CDR1 is ENHRY and CDR2 is SYGVKD in the germline V gene. This CDR3 is built from 11 residues. V was shortened by 6 bases and J by 8 bases, with 10 bases between the two germline ends. CDR3 coding DNA: TGTGCCATCAGGAATGACAGGGAAGCTTTCTGT. It translates to CAIRNDREAFC.

The genes are TRBV6-4 and TRBJ2-1; 10 bases map to TRBD2. The CDR3 spans 14 residues. Germline CDR1 is MRHNA and CDR2 is SNTAGT. V lost 5 bases and J lost 6; bases outside the gene matches: 4. DNA of the CDR3: TGTGCCAGCAGTCGAGCGGGGGGGTTCAATGAGCAGTTCTTC. Encoded protein: CASSRAGGFNEQFF.

V is TRBV30 and J is TRBJ2-6; TRBD1 matches 7 bases. Germline CDR1 GTSNPN, CDR2 SVGIG (reference sequence). The trim removed 4 bases at V and 7 bases at J, leaving 22 bases unmatched. This CDR3 comprises 19 residues. The CDR3 DNA sequence: TGTGCCTGGACCACCTCCTCGAGACAGGGAGTATTGGCAGCCAACGTCCTGACTTTC. It codes for CAWTTSSRQGVLAANVLTF.

V is TRBV2 and J is TRBJ2-5, with 9 bases matching TRBD2. Germline V gives CDR1 SNHLY, CDR2 FYNNEI. V gave up 3 bases and J gave up 5 bases; unmatched junction bases: 4. The CDR3 runs 14 residues. The CDR3 bases are TGTGCCAGCAGTGAGGAGCGGGGGGAGGAGACCCAGTACTTC. It codes for CASSEERGEETQYF.